One and the same sample provided the 3 T cell receptor beta chains below, sequenced in a study of shared clonotypes between healthy human individuals. Profiling relied on immunoSEQ multiplex PCR, and the TCRdb table lists in-frame clones only, not all of them. The sample records over a million clones, roughly 96% being singletons. Sequenced input: naive CD4+ T cells sorted from blood. The subset denotes: CD45RA+ positively selected. Receptor source: a man aged 25 to 40 in good health.

In DNA form, the CDR3 reads TGTGCCAGCAGCGTAGACCCAACGTGGAACACTGAAGCTTTCTTT. Protein sequence: CASSVDPTWNTEAFF. This sequence joins TRBV9 and TRBJ1-1; D unresolved. The V end was cut by 0 bases, the J end by 1 base, with 10 bases between. The CDR3 sequence is 15 residues long. Germline CDR1 is SGDLS and CDR2 is YYNGEE.

The chain has TRBV4-2 and TRBJ2-7; the D gene is possibly TRBD2 (6 bases). Per the germline V gene, CDR1 is LGHNA and CDR2 is YNFKEQ. V was trimmed by 1 base and J by 1 base, leaving 11 bases between them. The CDR3 extends over 15 amino acids. CDR3 sequence: CASSQGGGESYEQYF. The CDR3 region has the DNA TGTGCCAGCAGCCAAGGAGGAGGGGAGTCCTACGAGCAGTACTTC.

The genes are TRBV7-8 and TRBJ1-5, with TRBD1 identical over 7 bases. This CDR3 is 18 amino acids long. Germline loops: CDR1 SGHVS, CDR2 FQNEAQ. V trimming: 0 bases; J trimming: 1 base; junction bases outside the gene matches: 9. CDR3 nucleotide sequence: TGTGCCAGCAGCTTAGCGCAGGGCAGGGGGTTAAGCAATCAGCCCCAGCATTTT. Residues: CASSLAQGRGLSNQPQHF.